This T cell receptor beta chain was documented in a study of T cell responses to AZD1222 COVID-19 vaccine. Study-level background: Both about-4-week and about-12-week second-dose recipients were combined.

CDR3 length: 17 amino acids. Libraries were prepared by immunoSEQ multiplex PCR; TCRdb keeps only in-frame clonotypes and omits some of them. The repertoire holds 100,000 to 150,000 clones, with just over 90% as singletons. The specimen was peripheral blood, collected on day 0 of AZD1222 vaccination. J is TRBJ2-7 and V is TRBV21-1; TRBD1 reflects the table's D call only, with no check against the DNA. TRBV21-1 is termed a pseudogene. The receptor comes from an adult in good health. As DNA, the CDR3 is TGTGCCAGCAGCGCAAACGGCGTGACAGGGGGCGGCTACGAGCAGTACTTC. This codes for CASSANGVTGGGYEQYF.